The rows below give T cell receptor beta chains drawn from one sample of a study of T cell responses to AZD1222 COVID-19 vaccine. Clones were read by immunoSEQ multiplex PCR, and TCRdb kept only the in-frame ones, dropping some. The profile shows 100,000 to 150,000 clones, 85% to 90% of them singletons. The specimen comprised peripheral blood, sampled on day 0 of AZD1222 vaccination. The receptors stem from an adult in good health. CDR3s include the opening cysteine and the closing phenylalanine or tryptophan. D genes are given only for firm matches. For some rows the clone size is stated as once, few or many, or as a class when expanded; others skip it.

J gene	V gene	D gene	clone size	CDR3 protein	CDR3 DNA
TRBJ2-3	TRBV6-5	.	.	CASLPVGLKDTQYF	TGTGCCAGCCTCCCTGTAGGGCTCAAAGATACGCAGTATTTT
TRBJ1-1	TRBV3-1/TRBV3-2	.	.	CASSLTGGDTEAFF	TGTGCCAGCAGCCTCACGGGGGGGGACACTGAAGCTTTCTTT
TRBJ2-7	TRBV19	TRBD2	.	CASSMSGGGSYEQYF	TGTGCCAGTAGTATGAGCGGGGGTGGATCCTACGAGCAGTACTTC
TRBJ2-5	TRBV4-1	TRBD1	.	CASSQDGARGTRQETQYF	TGCGCCAGCAGCCAAGATGGGGCCAGGGGGACAAGACAAGAGACCCAGTACTTC
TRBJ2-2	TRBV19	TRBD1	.	CATRTGENTGELFF	TGTGCCACCAGGACAGGGGAGAACACCGGGGAGCTGTTTTTT
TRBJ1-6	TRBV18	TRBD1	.	CASSPTNPGQGWNSPLHF	TGTGCCAGCTCACCTACCAATCCGGGACAGGGGTGGAATTCACCCCTCCACTTT
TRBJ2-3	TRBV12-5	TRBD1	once	CASASGGTGLSTDTQYF	TGTGCTAGTGCCTCTGGGGGGACAGGGCTTAGCACAGATACGCAGTATTTT
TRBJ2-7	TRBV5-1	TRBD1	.	CASSGRDREKPYEQYF	TGCGCCAGCAGCGGCCGGGACAGGGAGAAACCCTACGAGCAGTACTTC
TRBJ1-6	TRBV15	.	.	CATSRDRGANSPLHF	TGTGCCACCAGCAGAGATCGGGGGGCTAATTCACCCCTCCACTTT
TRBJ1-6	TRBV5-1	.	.	CASGAGSDSPLHF	TGCGCCAGCGGGGCAGGCTCTGATTCACCCCTCCACTTT
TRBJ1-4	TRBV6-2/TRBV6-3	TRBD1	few	CASSYSPRDRNEKLFF	TGTGCCAGCAGTTACTCTCCCCGGGACAGGAACGAAAAACTGTTTTTT
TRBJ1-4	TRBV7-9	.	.	CASSLVVVATNEKLFF	TGTGCCAGCAGCTTAGTGGTAGTTGCAACTAATGAAAAACTGTTTTTT
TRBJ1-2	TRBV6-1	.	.	CASSQAQGSRGYTF	TGTGCCAGCAGTCAAGCCCAAGGTTCGCGTGGCTACACCTTC
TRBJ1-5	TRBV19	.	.	CASTRGPNQPQHF	TGTGCCAGTACGAGGGGTCCGAATCAGCCCCAGCATTTT
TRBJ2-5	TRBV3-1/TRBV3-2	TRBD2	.	CASRRGGAQETQYF	TGTGCCAGCCGTCGGGGGGGGGCCCAAGAGACCCAGTACTTC
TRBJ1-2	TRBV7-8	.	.	CASSFLDGYGYTF	TGTGCCAGCAGCTTTCTAGACGGCTATGGCTACACCTTC
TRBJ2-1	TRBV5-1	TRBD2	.	CASSLTLAGGMDEQFF	TGCGCCAGCAGCTTGACGCTAGCGGGGGGGATGGATGAGCAGTTCTTC
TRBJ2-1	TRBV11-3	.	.	CASSLDTASSDEQFF	TGTGCCAGCAGCTTAGATACGGCTAGTAGCGATGAGCAGTTCTTC
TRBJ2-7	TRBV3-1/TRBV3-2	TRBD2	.	CAASGRAGDRYKQYF	TGTGCCGCCTCCGGTCGGGCGGGGGACCGCTACAAGCAGTACTTC
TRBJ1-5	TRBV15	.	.	CATSRQGMGQPQHF	TGTGCCACCAGCAGGCAGGGGATGGGTCAGCCCCAGCATTTT
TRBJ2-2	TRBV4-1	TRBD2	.	CASSPPPVAGGTGELFF	TGCGCCAGCAGCCCTCCCCCCGTCGCGGGGGGGACCGGGGAGCTGTTTTTT
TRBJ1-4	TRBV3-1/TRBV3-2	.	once	CASSRVGDTQDEKLFF	TGTGCCAGCAGCCGGGTGGGAGATACCCAGGATGAAAAACTGTTTTTT
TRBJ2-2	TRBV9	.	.	CASSLPLINTGELFF	TGTGCCAGCAGCCTCCCTCTGATTAACACCGGGGAGCTGTTTTTT
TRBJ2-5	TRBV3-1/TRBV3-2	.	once	CASSQLGAVETQYF	TGTGCCAGCAGCCAACTTGGGGCGGTTGAGACCCAGTACTTC
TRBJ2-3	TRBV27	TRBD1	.	CASSLGQLMSTDTQYF	TGTGCCAGCAGTCTGGGACAGCTTATGAGCACAGATACGCAGTATTTT
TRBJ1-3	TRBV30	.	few	CAWSVGQRPGNTIYF	TGTGCCTGGAGTGTAGGCCAGCGGCCTGGAAACACCATATATTTT